This T cell receptor (beta chain) was captured by sequencing in a study of blood T cells in healthy people across ages. Through a sample-barcoded 5' primer and a J-beta primer mix, a second PCR was run for about 6 to 11 cycles. TCRdb re-derived calls from the 5' RACE reads in MiXCR, one entry per CDR3 protein. The sample yields about 510,000 distinct CDR3 sequences, 27% seen once. Trimming pared 3 bases from V and 0 bases from J, leaving 14 bases between. The CDR3 is made up of 17 amino acids. Per germline, CDR1 LNHDA and CDR2 SQIVND (reference sequence). This sample also appeared in a second study, on T cells of mothers and their children. According to that study: Per 15 ul, 1.5 ug of RNA was used, with all extracted RNA going into cDNA synthesis. For each mother, over 9 million TCR beta CDR3 reads were obtained, and for each child, around 3 million. Within related and unrelated pairs, thymic selection shapes TCR recombination output in a similar way.

The chain is built from TRBV19 and TRBJ1-4; D is uncertain. The receptor's source is a boy aged 2 to 10 in good health. The sequenced sample consisted of blood. CDR3 bases: TGTGCCAGTAGTATCGACCTCTTTCGCCCAACTAATGAAAAACTGTTTTTT. Residues: CASSIDLFRPTNEKLFF.